This entry lists 23 T cell receptor beta chains sequenced from one sample in a study of human T cells and chemical hapten exposure. Time point indicated: patch test 1, 2 weeks after DPC sensitization. Treatment specified: therapeutic diphenylcyclopropenone sensitization with weekly scalp DPC. MiXCR, run by TCRdb on the RACE reads, gives a single entry per CDR3 protein. This sample carries more than 80,000 distinct CDR3 sequences, around 7% of them seen once, and the ten largest clones take roughly 1.6%. The sample was whole blood, taken in connection with sensitization to the hapten diphenylcyclopropenone (DPC). Every receptor here comes from a woman aged 30 to 39 with alopecia areata. Some clones in this sample may be carry-over from other donors' samples.

This clonotype was observed many times. The V call is TRBV10-3, the J call TRBJ2-3; 13 bases fit TRBD2. V dropped 6 bases and J dropped 4; count of bases not matched to a gene: 4. Germline assignment: CDR1 ENHRY and CDR2 SYGVKD. The CDR3 is 15 residues long. The CDR3 DNA reads as TGTGCCATCAGGACGGGACTAGCGGGGCCAGATACGCAGTATTTT. Amino acids: CAIRTGLAGPDTQYF.

The V gene is TRBV12-3 or TRBV12-4, the J gene TRBJ1-3, with D unresolved. The length of the CDR3 is 11 residues. V lost 7 bases and J lost 6, with 7 bases in between. As DNA, the CDR3 is TGTGCCAGCACCCTAATAAACACCATATATTTT. The encoded protein is CASTLINTIYF.

This clonotype was recorded a few times. V usage is TRBV7-3 and J usage is TRBJ1-1; D is unclear. The V gene's germline CDR1 is SGHTA and CDR2 FQGTGA. This CDR3 is built from 13 residues. V lost 0 bases to trimming and J lost 3 bases, with 5 bases between them. For the CDR3, the DNA is TGTGCCAGCAGCTTAACTGAGTACACTGAAGCTTTCTTT. Its translation is CASSLTEYTEAFF.

This clonotype occurred a few times. V usage is TRBV7-2 and J usage is TRBJ2-1, with TRBD1 matching 11 bases. The germline CDR1 and CDR2 sequences are SGHTA and FQGNSA. The CDR3 is 15 residues long. The junction had 4 bases not matched to a gene; V was cut back by 6 bases and J by 3 bases. Here the CDR3 reads CASRGDRGNYNEQFF. The CDR3 DNA is TGTGCCAGCAGAGGGGACAGGGGGAACTACAATGAGCAGTTCTTC.

This clonotype was counted ten times or more. The chain is built from TRBV7-8 and TRBJ2-1, with 8 nucleotides matching TRBD2. CDR1 is SGHVS, CDR2 FQNEAQ, per germline. Trimming cost V 4 bases and J 5 bases; bases outside gene matches: 4. The CDR3 covers 14 residues. The CDR3 loop reads CASSSSGGDNEQFF. In DNA, the CDR3 is TGTGCCAGCAGCTCGAGCGGGGGAGACAATGAGCAGTTCTTC.

V is TRBV29-1 and J is TRBJ1-4, with D possibly matching TRBD1 (5 bases). This CDR3 is built from 14 residues. CDR1 SQVTM and CDR2 ANQGSEA come from the germline V gene. V was pared by 7 bases and J by 4 bases, with 16 bases between. Here the CDR3 reads CSARLTVLNEKLFF. The DNA for the CDR3 is TGCAGCGCCAGATTGACAGTCCTTAATGAAAAACTGTTTTTT.

Comment on this clonotype: This may come from a read error, since a much larger clone is one base off. The chain links TRBV5-4 to TRBJ2-3; tentatively, D is TRBD2 (5 bases). The CDR3 has 14 amino acids. In germline, CDR1 is SGHNT, CDR2 YYREEE (reference sequence). The CDR3 spells CGSSRPGETDTQYF. CDR3 sequence (DNA): TGTGGCAGCAGTCGCCCCGGGGAAACAGATACGCAGTATTTT. The complete variable domain, with remaining parts taken from reference TRBV5-4 and TRBJ2-3, reads ETGVTQSPTHLIKTRGQQVTLRCSSQSGHNTVSWYQQALGQGPQFIFQYYREEENGRGNFPPRFSGLQFPNYSSELNVNALELDDSALYLCGSSRPGETDTQYFGPGTRLTVL.

The chain combines TRBV7-9 with TRBJ1-2; 8 bases agree with TRBD1. The CDR3 runs 16 residues. Per the germline V gene, CDR1 is SEHNR and CDR2 is FQNEAQ (reference sequence). V shed 5 bases and J 4 bases; nucleotides not matched to a gene: 12. Written as DNA, the CDR3 is TGTGCCAGCAGCCCCGCTGCCAGGACAGGGCCCTATGGCTACACCTTC. Translated: CASSPAARTGPYGYTF.

This clonotype was seen at least ten times. The genes are TRBV20-1 and TRBJ2-3, with D possibly being TRBD2 (5 bases). Trimming pared 5 bases from V and 4 bases from J, leaving 13 bases between. The CDR3 runs 13 residues. CDR1 and CDR2 from the germline V gene are DFQATT and SNEGSKA (reference sequence). CDR3 amino acids: CSALRVEADTQYF. The CDR3 DNA reads TGCAGTGCTTTAAGAGTGGAGGCAGATACGCAGTATTTT.

The chain has TRBV7-9 and TRBJ1-1, with 7 bases that match TRBD1. Germline trimming cut 5 bases from V and 5 bases from J; bases unmatched to any gene: 8. The CDR3 has 14 residues. Germline lookup yields CDR1 SEHNR and CDR2 FQNEAQ (reference sequence). CDR3 sequence: CASSLRGPRTEAFF. The CDR3, as DNA: TGTGCCAGCAGCCTGAGGGGGCCGAGGACTGAAGCTTTCTTT.

The rearrangement joins TRBV28 to TRBJ1-1, with a tentative D call TRBD1 (5 bases). The V end lost 2 bases, the J end lost 5 bases, and 12 bases lay between the germline ends. The V gene's germline CDR1 is MDHEN and CDR2 SYDVKM. The CDR3 extends over 14 amino acids. The DNA for the CDR3 is TGTGCCAGCAGTTTAGGGGGAATTGGAACTGAAGCTTTCTTT. Translated, it gives CASSLGGIGTEAFF.

This clonotype came up many times. The chain uses TRBV12-5 and TRBJ2-1, with D uncertain. Per germline, CDR1 LGHNT and CDR2 FRNRAP. V shed 6 bases and J shed 5 bases, with 11 bases lying between them. The CDR3 is made up of 13 amino acids. The CDR3 DNA sequence: TGTGCTAGTGGGGATAGCAGCCACAATGAGCAGTTCTTC. Protein: CASGDSSHNEQFF.

In this sample, this clonotype turned up many times. J is TRBJ1-2 and V is TRBV3-1; perhaps TRBD1 as D (6 bases). This CDR3 spans 14 amino acids. Trimming cost V 4 bases and J 4 bases, with 13 bases left between them. Germline V lookup: CDR1 LGHDT, CDR2 YNNKEL (reference sequence). The CDR3 loop reads CASSLLTGAYGYTF. In nucleotides, the CDR3 is TGTGCCAGCAGCCTACTGACAGGAGCCTATGGCTACACCTTC.

This clonotype has ten or more counts. The chain is built from TRBV30 and TRBJ1-4, with TRBD1 as a possible D gene (5 bases). CDR3 length: 15 amino acids. CDR1 GTSNPN and CDR2 SVGIG come from the germline V gene (reference sequence). V was clipped by 2 bases and J by 0 bases, with 10 bases between them. The chain's CDR3 is CAWSLDSSTNEKLFF. CDR3 nucleotide sequence: TGTGCCTGGAGTCTCGACAGCTCAACTAATGAAAAACTGTTTTTT.

The CDR3 loop reads CASSLGDRNYGYTF. The CDR3 nucleotides read TGCGCCAGCAGCTTGGGGGACAGAAACTATGGCTACACCTTC. This chain uses TRBV5-1 with TRBJ1-2, with TRBD1 matching over 7 bases. The CDR3 spans 14 residues. The germline V gene encodes CDR1 SGHRS and CDR2 YFSETQ. V gave up 0 bases and J gave up 2 bases; unmatched junction bases: 1.

V and J are TRBV27 and TRBJ2-5; D is unclear. Germline V lookup: CDR1 MNHEY, CDR2 SMNVEV (reference sequence). Trimming stripped 10 bases from V and 1 base from J, with 7 bases between. The CDR3 is made up of 11 amino acids. The CDR3 protein is CANAGQETQYF. In nucleotides, the CDR3 is TGTGCCAACGCCGGCCAAGAGACCCAGTACTTC.

The table lists this clonotype with many counts. J is TRBJ2-3 and V is TRBV7-3; the D is unclear. The CDR3 sequence is 13 residues long. Germline CDR1 reads SGHTA; CDR2 reads FQGTGA. Trimming removed 2 bases from V and 6 bases from J, with 9 bases in between. The CDR3 DNA sequence: TGTGCCAGCAGCTTACATGGAGAGGATACGCAGTATTTT. Its protein is CASSLHGEDTQYF.

The rearrangement joins TRBV3-1 to TRBJ1-4; D possibly corresponds to TRBD1 (6 bases). The CDR3 sequence is 16 residues long. Germline V gives CDR1 LGHDT, CDR2 YNNKEL (reference sequence). The V and J ends lost 1 base and 7 bases respectively, with 16 bases between them. CDR3 DNA: TGTGCCAGCAGCCAAGCGGGGGTCGGACAGCGTGAAAAACTGTTTTTT. Protein product: CASSQAGVGQREKLFF.

This clonotype was detected ten times or more. The chain joins TRBV3-1 to TRBJ2-7; D is perhaps TRBD2 (6 bases). CDR3 length equals 16 residues. Trimming took off 4 bases at V and 4 bases at J, with 20 bases between the two ends. Germline V lookup: CDR1 LGHDT, CDR2 YNNKEL (reference sequence). Written as DNA, the CDR3 is TGTGCCAGCAGCCCTGGGACTCTCCACGTTGGGTACGAGCAGTACTTC. This codes for CASSPGTLHVGYEQYF.

V usage is TRBV4-2 and J usage is TRBJ2-5; 8 nucleotides agree with TRBD2. V shed 0 bases and J 5 bases; nucleotides not matched to a gene: 11. Germline CDR1 is LGHNA and CDR2 is YNFKEQ. The CDR3 is 17 residues long. As DNA, the CDR3 is TGTGCCAGCAGCCAAGATCTTACTAGCGGCGGCGGTGAGACCCAGTACTTC. Its protein product is CASSQDLTSGGGETQYF.

There are many counts of this clonotype. The chain combines TRBV3-1 with TRBJ2-5; 8 positions agree with TRBD1. The CDR3 runs to 15 residues. The ends lost 6 bases at V and 5 bases at J; junction bases unmatched: 11. CDR1 and CDR2 (germline): LGHDT, YNNKEL (reference sequence). CDR3 sequence reads: CASSPDRARSETQYF. CDR3 nucleotides: TGTGCCAGCAGTCCGGACAGGGCGAGATCCGAGACCCAGTACTTC.

The gene calls are TRBV3-1 and TRBJ2-7; TRBD2 is a possible D gene (6 bases). The CDR3 loop spans 15 amino acids. Germline CDR1 is LGHDT and CDR2 is YNNKEL (reference sequence). V lost 4 bases and J 0 bases, leaving 13 bases between the germline ends. CDR3 in amino acids: CASSRGTASSYEQYF. DNA for the CDR3: TGTGCCAGCAGCCGAGGGACTGCGAGCTCCTACGAGCAGTACTTC.

The chain couples TRBV5-6 to TRBJ1-1; D is perhaps TRBD1 (5 bases). Looked up from germline, CDR1 is SGHDT and CDR2 is YYEEEE. V was trimmed by 1 base and J by 5 bases, leaving 18 bases between them. This CDR3 contains 16 residues. The CDR3 sequence is CASSLLFRGRRTEAFF. The CDR3 DNA is TGTGCCAGCAGCTTGTTGTTTCGGGGACGGAGGACTGAAGCTTTCTTT. The full variable domain, with the rest looked up from reference TRBV5-6 and TRBJ1-1, is DAGVTQSPTHLIKTRGQQVTLRCSPKSGHDTVSWYQQALGQGPQFIFQYYEEEERQRGNFPDRFSGHQFPNYSSELNVNALLLGDSALYLCASSLLFRGRRTEAFFGQGTRLTVV.